The 28 T cell receptor beta chains below were found in one sample sequenced in a study of identifying expanded T cells in peripheral blood. Some clones are missing from TCRdb's copy, which holds only in-frame ones; the method was immunoSEQ multiplex PCR. Of about 110,000 clones listed, 75% to 90% are singletons. The sample taken for sequencing was blood. These receptors were obtained from a person between 18 and 75 years old in good health.

J is TRBJ2-1 and V is TRBV7-8, with D possibly TRBD1 on 5 matching bases. The CDR3 contains 15 residues. Germline loops: CDR1 SGHVS, CDR2 FQNEAQ. Trimming stripped 6 bases from V and 2 bases from J, with 14 bases between. The CDR3 sequence is CASRQDPAPYNEQFF. For the CDR3, the DNA is TGTGCCAGCAGACAGGACCCCGCTCCCTACAATGAGCAGTTCTTC.

CDR3 amino acids: CASSVGPQGGGTDTQYF. As DNA, the CDR3 is TGTGCCAGCAGCGTAGGCCCGCAGGGGGGCGGCACAGATACGCAGTATTTT. V gene TRBV9 combines with J gene TRBJ2-3; D possibly corresponds to TRBD1 (7 bases). Germline V CDR1 and CDR2: SGDLS, YYNGEE. V lost 0 bases and J 1 base, leaving 15 bases between the germline ends. The CDR3 consists of 17 residues.

The chain links TRBV28 to TRBJ1-5, with 7 bases lining up with TRBD1. V gave up 6 bases and J gave up 5 bases; unmatched junction bases: 13. The length of the CDR3 is 16 residues. Looked up from germline, CDR1 is MDHEN and CDR2 is SYDVKM. The CDR3 loop reads CASRVLGQGEDQPQHF. The DNA of the CDR3 is TGTGCCAGCAGGGTCTTAGGGCAGGGGGAAGATCAGCCCCAGCATTTT.

The J gene is TRBJ1-4, the V gene TRBV29-1; no clear D. This CDR3 contains 11 residues. Germline CDR1 and CDR2: SQVTM and ANQGSEA. V was shortened by 4 bases and J by 1 base, with 1 base between the two germline ends. The CDR3 nucleotides are TGCAGCGTTGTAACTAATGAAAAACTGTTTTTT. Translated: CSVVTNEKLFF.

This chain joins TRBV5-4 and TRBJ2-1, with 12 bases matching TRBD2. The V gene's germline CDR1 is SGHNT and CDR2 YYREEE (reference sequence). V shed 0 bases and J 3 bases; nucleotides not matched to a gene: 13. This CDR3 spans 20 amino acids. CDR3: CASSLVDPRSLAGGYNEQFF. The CDR3 DNA reads as TGTGCCAGCAGCTTGGTAGATCCCAGGTCACTAGCGGGGGGCTACAATGAGCAGTTCTTC.

The V and J genes are TRBV20-1 and TRBJ2-3; D unresolved. The CDR3 sequence is 11 residues long. Trimming removed 5 bases from V and 10 bases from J, with 13 bases in between. Per the germline V gene, CDR1 is DFQATT and CDR2 is SNEGSKA (reference sequence). In DNA form, the CDR3 reads TGCAGTGCTCGCATGACTGGGGCGCAGTATTTT. It translates to CSARMTGAQYF.

This clone was found once. V is TRBV28 and J is TRBJ2-2; 7 bases map to TRBD2. V was pared by 8 bases and J by 1 base, with 4 bases of the junction left unmatched. This CDR3 has 14 residues. CDR1 and CDR2 from the germline V gene are MDHEN and SYDVKM. The CDR3 spells CASGVAGNTGELFF. DNA of the CDR3: TGTGCCAGCGGGGTAGCGGGGAACACCGGGGAGCTGTTTTTT.

The V gene is TRBV6-4, the J gene TRBJ2-3; 8 bases are shared with TRBD2. The V segment lost 0 bases and the J segment 4 bases; nucleotides outside the gene matches: 3. This CDR3 spans 15 amino acids. CDR1 is MRHNA, CDR2 SNTAGT, per germline. The CDR3 region has the DNA TGTGCCAGCAGTGACTCCCCGACTAGCGCAGATACGCAGTATTTT. Protein sequence: CASSDSPTSADTQYF.

The chain recombines TRBV5-1 with TRBJ1-4, with D perhaps matching TRBD1 (6 bases). The germline V gene has CDR1 SGHRS and CDR2 YFSETQ. The CDR3 contains 13 residues. Between the trimmed V and J ends, which lost 0 bases and 8 bases, there was a span of 8 bases. This chain's CDR3 is CASSLGGREKLFF. The CDR3 region has the DNA TGCGCCAGCAGCTTGGGGGGGCGCGAAAAACTGTTTTTT.

This chain joins TRBV2 and TRBJ1-1; no reliable D call. The V gene lost 6 bases and the J gene lost 2 bases, with 7 bases spanning the gap. This CDR3 region has 12 residues. From germline, CDR1 is SNHLY and CDR2 FYNNEI. The CDR3 is CASRLGNTEAFF. The CDR3 DNA sequence: TGTGCCAGCAGGCTCGGAAACACTGAAGCTTTCTTT.

This rearrangement joins TRBV15 to TRBJ1-2, with D perhaps matching TRBD1 (6 bases). Germline V gene data show CDR1 as LNHNV and CDR2 as YYDKDF (reference sequence). Trimming removed 4 bases from V and 4 bases from J, with 16 bases in between. This CDR3 comprises 15 residues. The CDR3 nucleotides read TGTGCCACCAGCAACGACAGGTACGGAGGCTATGGCTACACCTTC. It yields the protein CATSNDRYGGYGYTF.

The rearrangement links TRBV19 to TRBJ1-6; D perhaps matches TRBD1 (5 bases). Trimming removed 3 bases from V and 7 bases from J, with 7 bases in between. Germline values: CDR1 LNHDA, CDR2 SQIVND (reference sequence). This CDR3 is built from 13 residues. The CDR3 is CASSMGVNSPLHF. DNA for the CDR3: TGTGCCAGTAGTATGGGGGTGAATTCACCCCTCCACTTT.

This clone was recorded only once. The rearrangement uses TRBV4-3 and TRBJ2-3; 12 bases fit TRBD2. With V trimmed by 0 bases and J by 4 bases, 11 bases remained unmatched. The V gene's germline CDR1 is LGHNA and CDR2 YSLEER. This CDR3 region has 19 residues. The CDR3 spells CASSQEASGGAGSPDTQYF. CDR3 nucleotides: TGCGCCAGCAGCCAAGAGGCTAGCGGGGGGGCCGGAAGCCCAGATACGCAGTATTTT.

The chain employs TRBV4-2 and TRBJ2-7; TRBD1 aligns across 10 bases. Germline V gene data show CDR1 as LGHNA and CDR2 as YNFKEQ. V gave up 6 bases and J gave up 3 bases; unmatched junction bases: 8. CDR3 size: 15 residues. The CDR3, as DNA: TGTGCCAGCAGAGGACAGGGGGAAAGAGGCTACGAGCAGTACTTC. This codes for CASRGQGERGYEQYF.

This rearrangement joins TRBV30 to TRBJ1-6, with D perhaps matching TRBD1 (5 bases). Deletions cut 0 bases from V and 3 bases from J, with 21 bases between. Germline V gene lookup returns CDR1 GTSNPN and CDR2 SVGIG (reference sequence). The CDR3 runs to 19 residues. This CDR3 is CAWSVPLWAQTDYNSPLHF. DNA for the CDR3: TGTGCCTGGAGTGTACCTTTATGGGCGCAGACAGACTATAATTCACCCCTCCACTTT.

The chain uses TRBV30 and TRBJ2-5; 11 positions agree with TRBD2. The V segment lost 3 bases and the J segment 4 bases; nucleotides outside the gene matches: 10. This CDR3 has 16 residues. Germline V CDR1 and CDR2: GTSNPN, SVGIG (reference sequence). The CDR3 region is CAWRTSGATRGETQYF. The CDR3 nucleotides read TGTGCCTGGAGGACTAGCGGGGCTACTAGAGGAGAGACCCAGTACTTC.

In this sample, this clone turned up a few times. This sequence joins TRBV5-1 and TRBJ2-7; a possible D gene is TRBD2 (6 bases). V dropped 4 bases and J dropped 5 bases, with 13 bases sitting between them. This CDR3 is 13 amino acids long. CDR1 SGHRS and CDR2 YFSETQ come from the germline V gene. The CDR3 DNA reads as TGCGCCAGCAGCGTTCGGCCGGGGGACGAGCAGTACTTC. As protein: CASSVRPGDEQYF.

This chain uses TRBV18 with TRBJ2-2; no clear D gene. CDR1 KGHSH and CDR2 LQKENI come from the germline V gene. CDR3 length equals 12 residues. Trimming stripped 3 bases from V and 5 bases from J, with 4 bases between. CDR3 protein: CASSPQTGELFF. Written as DNA, the CDR3 is TGTGCCAGCTCACCCCAAACCGGGGAGCTGTTTTTT.

The rearrangement links TRBV28 to TRBJ1-1; D possibly corresponds to TRBD1 (6 bases). The germline V and J ends were trimmed by 7 bases and 0 bases, with 18 bases remaining between them. The germline V gene encodes CDR1 MDHEN and CDR2 SYDVKM. This CDR3 contains 16 residues. In DNA, the CDR3 is TGTGCCAGCACCACGAACGGGGGGCCTTTGAACACTGAAGCTTTCTTT. Translation: CASTTNGGPLNTEAFF.

CDR3 sequence: CASSPQSLAGTDTQYF. In nucleotides, the CDR3 is TGTGCCAGCAGCCCGCAATCTCTAGCTGGCACAGATACGCAGTATTTT. The chain has TRBV7-2 and TRBJ2-3; D possibly corresponds to TRBD2 (5 bases). With 5 bases removed from V and 1 base from J, the gap between germline ends came to 16 bases. Germline V lookup: CDR1 SGHTA, CDR2 FQGNSA. The CDR3 spans 16 residues.

This sequence joins TRBV9 and TRBJ1-6; 9 nucleotides match TRBD1. The germline V gene encodes CDR1 SGDLS and CDR2 YYNGEE. This CDR3 spans 14 amino acids. V lost 7 bases to trimming and J lost 9 bases; unmatched junction nucleotides: 8. The DNA for the CDR3 is TGTGCCAGCGGGGAAACAGGGGGCGGTTCACCCCTCCACTTT. Its protein product is CASGETGGGSPLHF. The entire variable domain, with the rest obtained from reference TRBV9 and TRBJ1-6, is as follows: DSGVTQTPKHLITATGQRVTLRCSPRSGDLSVYWYQQSLDQGLQFLIQYYNGEERAKGNILERFSAQQFPDLHSELNLSSLELGDSALYFCASGETGGGSPLHFGNGTRLTVT.

The gene calls are TRBV11-2 and TRBJ2-5; 8 bases are shared with TRBD2. The V gene end was trimmed by 1 base and the J gene end by 4 bases; junction bases not matched to a gene: 8. CDR1 SGHAT and CDR2 FQNNGV come from the germline V gene. The CDR3 has 16 amino acids. The CDR3 nucleotides read TGTGCCAGCAGCTTAGGTTTCGGGGGGGCGGGAGAGACCCAGTACTTC. This gives the protein CASSLGFGGAGETQYF.

The chain combines TRBV5-6 with TRBJ2-7, with TRBD2 matching 7 bases. Losses at the gene ends were 4 bases for V and 2 bases for J; bases not matched to a gene: 15. Germline loops: CDR1 SGHDT, CDR2 YYEEEE. The CDR3 loop spans 17 amino acids. CDR3 loop: CASSPRASGLNTYEQYF. The DNA for the CDR3 is TGTGCCAGCAGCCCTCGAGCTAGCGGCTTAAATACCTACGAGCAGTACTTC.

This clone was seen a few times. The chain's CDR3 is CASSQGEASPLHF. In nucleotides, the CDR3 is TGCGCCAGCAGCCAAGGGGAGGCTTCACCCCTCCACTTT. The chain uses TRBV4-3 and TRBJ1-6; D is unresolved. Germline V CDR1 and CDR2: LGHNA, YSLEER. The length of the CDR3 is 13 residues. Trimming took off 1 base at V and 9 bases at J, with 7 bases between the two ends.

The chain has TRBV6-1 and TRBJ1-1, with D unclear. This CDR3 is built from 17 residues. Germline CDR1 reads MNHNS; CDR2 reads SASEGT. V lost 0 bases to trimming and J lost 1 base, with 15 bases between them. CDR3 loop: CASSEALWLRENTEAFF. Written as DNA, the CDR3 is TGTGCCAGCAGTGAAGCCCTTTGGTTAAGGGAGAACACTGAAGCTTTCTTT.

The chain links TRBV7-2 to TRBJ2-3; 9 nucleotides align to TRBD2. The CDR3 length is 17 residues. Per the germline V gene, CDR1 is SGHTA and CDR2 is FQGNSA. V lost 0 bases and J lost 4; bases outside the gene matches: 8. The CDR3 here is CASSLASRGGGSDTQYF. CDR3 bases: TGTGCCAGCAGCTTAGCGTCGCGGGGGGGTGGGTCAGATACGCAGTATTTT.

This chain connects TRBV7-9 to TRBJ2-5; D gene unclear. Per germline, CDR1 SEHNR and CDR2 FQNEAQ (reference sequence). The CDR3 is 13 residues long. The V end lost 2 bases, the J end lost 1 base, and 5 bases lay between the germline ends. CDR3 sequence: CASSLPAQETQYF. The CDR3 DNA follows: TGTGCCAGCAGCTTACCTGCCCAAGAGACCCAGTACTTC. The complete variable domain, with remaining parts taken from reference TRBV7-9 and TRBJ2-5, reads DTGVSQNPRHKITKRGQNVTFRCDPISEHNRLYWYRQTLGQGPEFLTYFQNEAQLEKSRLLSDRFSAERPKGSFSTLEIQRTEQGDSAMYLCASSLPAQETQYFGPGTRLLVL.

The rearrangement uses TRBV21-1 and TRBJ2-5. TRBV21-1 is recorded as a pseudogene. This CDR3 is 13 amino acids long. The CDR3 reads CASTKVGAETQYF. CDR3 DNA sequence: TGTGCCAGCACCAAAGTCGGGGCCGAGACCCAGTACTTC.